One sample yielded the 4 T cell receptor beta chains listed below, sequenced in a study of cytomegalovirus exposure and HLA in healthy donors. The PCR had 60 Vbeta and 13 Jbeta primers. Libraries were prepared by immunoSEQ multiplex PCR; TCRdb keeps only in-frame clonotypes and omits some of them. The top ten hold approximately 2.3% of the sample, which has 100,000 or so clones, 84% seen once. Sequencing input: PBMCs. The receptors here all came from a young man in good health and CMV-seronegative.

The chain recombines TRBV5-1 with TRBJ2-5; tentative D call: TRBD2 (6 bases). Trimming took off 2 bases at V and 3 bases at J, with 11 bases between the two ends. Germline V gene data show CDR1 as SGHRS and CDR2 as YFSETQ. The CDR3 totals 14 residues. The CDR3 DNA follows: TGCGCCAGCAGCTTCCGGGACTCCAAAGAGACCCAGTACTTC. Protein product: CASSFRDSKETQYF.

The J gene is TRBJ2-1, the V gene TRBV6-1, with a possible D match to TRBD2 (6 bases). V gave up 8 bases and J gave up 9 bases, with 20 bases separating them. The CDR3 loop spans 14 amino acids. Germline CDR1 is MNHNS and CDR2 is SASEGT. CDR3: CASRREGEVGEQFF. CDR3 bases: TGTGCCAGCCGGCGGGAAGGGGAGGTTGGTGAGCAGTTCTTC.

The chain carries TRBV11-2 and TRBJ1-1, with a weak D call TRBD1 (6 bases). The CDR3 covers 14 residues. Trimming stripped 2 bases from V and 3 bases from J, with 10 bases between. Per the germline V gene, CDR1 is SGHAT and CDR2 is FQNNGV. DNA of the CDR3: TGTGCCAGCAGCTTACGGGGGGCGGACACTGAAGCTTTCTTT. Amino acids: CASSLRGADTEAFF.

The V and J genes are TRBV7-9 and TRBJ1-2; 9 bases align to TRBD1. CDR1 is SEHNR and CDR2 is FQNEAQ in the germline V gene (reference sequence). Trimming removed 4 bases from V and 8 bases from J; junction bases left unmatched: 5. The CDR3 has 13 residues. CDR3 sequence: CASSSTGGGGYTF. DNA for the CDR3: TGTGCCAGCAGCTCAACAGGGGGCGGCGGCTACACCTTC.